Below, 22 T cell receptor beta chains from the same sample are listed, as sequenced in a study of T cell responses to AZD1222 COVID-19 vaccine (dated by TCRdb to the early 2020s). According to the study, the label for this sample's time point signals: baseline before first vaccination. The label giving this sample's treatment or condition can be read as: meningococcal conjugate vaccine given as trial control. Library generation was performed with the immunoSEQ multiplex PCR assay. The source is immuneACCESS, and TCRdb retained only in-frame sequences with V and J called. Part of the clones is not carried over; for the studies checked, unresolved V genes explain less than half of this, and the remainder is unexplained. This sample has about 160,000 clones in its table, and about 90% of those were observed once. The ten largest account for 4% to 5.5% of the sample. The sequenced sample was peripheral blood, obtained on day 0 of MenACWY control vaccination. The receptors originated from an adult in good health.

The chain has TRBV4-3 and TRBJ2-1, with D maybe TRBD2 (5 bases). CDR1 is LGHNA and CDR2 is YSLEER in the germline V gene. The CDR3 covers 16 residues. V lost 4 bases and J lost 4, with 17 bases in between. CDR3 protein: CASSLGGGVRYNEQFF. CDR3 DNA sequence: TGCGCCAGCAGCCTCGGAGGTGGAGTTCGTTACAATGAGCAGTTCTTC.

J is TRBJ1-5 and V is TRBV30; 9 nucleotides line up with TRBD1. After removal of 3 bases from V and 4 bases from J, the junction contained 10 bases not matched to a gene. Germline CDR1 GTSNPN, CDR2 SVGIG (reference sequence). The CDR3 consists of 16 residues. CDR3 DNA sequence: TGTGCCTGGAGCGCGGGAGGGACAGGGCTGAATCAGCCCCAGCATTTT. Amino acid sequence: CAWSAGGTGLNQPQHF. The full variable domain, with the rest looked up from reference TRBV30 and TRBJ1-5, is SQTIHQWPATLVQPVGSPLSLECTVEGTSNPNLYWYRQAAGRGLQLLFYSVGIGQISSEVPQNLSASRPQDRQFILSSKKLLLSDSGFYLCAWSAGGTGLNQPQHFGDGTRLSIL.

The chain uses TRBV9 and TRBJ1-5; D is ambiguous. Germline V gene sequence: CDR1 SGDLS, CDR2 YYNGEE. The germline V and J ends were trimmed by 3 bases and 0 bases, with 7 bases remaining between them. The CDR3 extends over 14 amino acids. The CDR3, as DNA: TGTGCCAGCAGCGGACTTAATAGCAATCAGCCCCAGCATTTT. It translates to CASSGLNSNQPQHF. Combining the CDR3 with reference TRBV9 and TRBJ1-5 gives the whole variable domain DSGVTQTPKHLITATGQRVTLRCSPRSGDLSVYWYQQSLDQGLQFLIQYYNGEERAKGNILERFSAQQFPDLHSELNLSSLELGDSALYFCASSGLNSNQPQHFGDGTRLSIL.

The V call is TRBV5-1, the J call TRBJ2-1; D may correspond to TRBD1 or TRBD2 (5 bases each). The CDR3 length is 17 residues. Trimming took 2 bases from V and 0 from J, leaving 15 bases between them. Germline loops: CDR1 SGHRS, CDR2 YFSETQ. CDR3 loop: CASSFFWGMSSYNEQFF. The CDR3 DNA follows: TGCGCCAGCAGCTTTTTTTGGGGGATGAGCTCCTACAATGAGCAGTTCTTC.

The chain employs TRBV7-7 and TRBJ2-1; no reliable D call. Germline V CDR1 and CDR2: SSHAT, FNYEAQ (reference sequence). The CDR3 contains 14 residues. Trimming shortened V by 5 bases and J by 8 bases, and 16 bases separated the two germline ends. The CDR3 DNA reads TGTGCCAGCAGCAGCGAAGGATTTATAGATGAGCAGTTCTTC. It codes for CASSSEGFIDEQFF.

CDR3 residues: CASSGLRQGMQPQHF. The DNA for the CDR3 is TGTGCCAGCAGTGGCCTTAGACAGGGCATGCAGCCCCAGCATTTT. The J gene is TRBJ1-5, the V gene TRBV2; 7 bases match TRBD1. Germline V CDR1 and CDR2: SNHLY, FYNNEI. The ends lost 4 bases at V and 7 bases at J; junction bases unmatched: 10. The CDR3 is made up of 15 amino acids.

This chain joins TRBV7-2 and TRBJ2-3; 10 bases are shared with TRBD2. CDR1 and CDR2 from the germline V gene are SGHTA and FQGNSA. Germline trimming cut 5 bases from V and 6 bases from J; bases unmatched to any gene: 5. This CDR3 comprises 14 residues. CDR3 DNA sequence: TGTGCCAGCAGCCCGGGACTAGCGCTGGATACGCAGTATTTT. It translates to CASSPGLALDTQYF.

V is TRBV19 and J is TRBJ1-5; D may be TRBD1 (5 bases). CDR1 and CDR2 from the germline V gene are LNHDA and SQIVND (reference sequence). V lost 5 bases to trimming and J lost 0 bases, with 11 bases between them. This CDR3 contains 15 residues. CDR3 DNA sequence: TGTGCCAGTAGTTGGGGGGAGTATAGCAATCAGCCCCAGCATTTT. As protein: CASSWGEYSNQPQHF.

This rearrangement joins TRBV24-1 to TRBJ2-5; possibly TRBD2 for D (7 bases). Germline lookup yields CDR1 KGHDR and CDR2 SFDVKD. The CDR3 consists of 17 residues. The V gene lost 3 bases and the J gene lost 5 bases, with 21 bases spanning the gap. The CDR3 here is CATSDPEGGARGETQYF. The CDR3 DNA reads TGTGCCACCAGTGATCCCGAGGGGGGGGCCCGAGGGGAGACCCAGTACTTC.

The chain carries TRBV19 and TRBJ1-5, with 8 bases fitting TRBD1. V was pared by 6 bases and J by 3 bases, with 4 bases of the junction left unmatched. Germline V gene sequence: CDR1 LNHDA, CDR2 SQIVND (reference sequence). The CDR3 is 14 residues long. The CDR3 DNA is TGTGCCAGTAGCAGGACAGGGCTCAATCAGCCCCAGCATTTT. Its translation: CASSRTGLNQPQHF.

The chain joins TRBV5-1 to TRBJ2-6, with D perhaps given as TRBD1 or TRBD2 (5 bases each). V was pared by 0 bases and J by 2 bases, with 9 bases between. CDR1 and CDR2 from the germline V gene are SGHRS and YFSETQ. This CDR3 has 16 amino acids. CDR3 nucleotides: TGCGCCAGCAGCTTGGATTTGGGGGCTGGGGCCAACGTCCTGACTTTC. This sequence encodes CASSLDLGAGANVLTF.

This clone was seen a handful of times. CDR3 sequence reads: CASATRRTYEQYF. CDR3 nucleotides: TGTGCCAGCGCAACCCGCAGAACCTACGAGCAGTACTTC. This chain joins TRBV6-5 and TRBJ2-7, with no clear D. Trimming removed 8 bases at V and 2 bases at J, with 13 bases between. CDR1 is MNHEY and CDR2 is SVGAGI in the germline V gene. This CDR3 spans 13 amino acids.

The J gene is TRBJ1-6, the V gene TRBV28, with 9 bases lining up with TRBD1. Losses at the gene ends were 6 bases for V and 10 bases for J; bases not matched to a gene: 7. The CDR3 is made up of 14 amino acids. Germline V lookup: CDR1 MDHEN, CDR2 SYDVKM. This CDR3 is CASSRTGGRSPLHF. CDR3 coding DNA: TGTGCCAGCAGCCGAACAGGGGGCCGGTCACCCCTCCACTTT.

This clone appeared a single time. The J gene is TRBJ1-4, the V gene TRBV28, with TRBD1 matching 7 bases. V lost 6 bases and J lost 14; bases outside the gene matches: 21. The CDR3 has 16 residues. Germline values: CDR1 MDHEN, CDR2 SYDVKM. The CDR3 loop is CASSLIESTPGQLLFF. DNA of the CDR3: TGTGCCAGCAGCCTTATCGAAAGCACTCCGGGACAGCTTCTGTTTTTT.

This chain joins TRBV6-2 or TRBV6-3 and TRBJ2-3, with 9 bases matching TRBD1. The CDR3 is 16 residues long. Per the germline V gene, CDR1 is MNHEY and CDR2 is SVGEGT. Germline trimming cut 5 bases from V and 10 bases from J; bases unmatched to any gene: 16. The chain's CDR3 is CASSSNPGQGGHAQYF. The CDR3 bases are TGTGCCAGCAGTAGCAATCCGGGACAGGGAGGTCATGCGCAGTATTTT.

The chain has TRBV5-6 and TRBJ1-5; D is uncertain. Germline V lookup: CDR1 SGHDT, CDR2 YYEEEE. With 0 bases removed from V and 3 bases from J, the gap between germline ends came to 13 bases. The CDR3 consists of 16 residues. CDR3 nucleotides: TGTGCCAGCAGCTTGGGAGGAGGGCCTCCCAATCAGCCCCAGCATTTT. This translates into CASSLGGGPPNQPQHF.

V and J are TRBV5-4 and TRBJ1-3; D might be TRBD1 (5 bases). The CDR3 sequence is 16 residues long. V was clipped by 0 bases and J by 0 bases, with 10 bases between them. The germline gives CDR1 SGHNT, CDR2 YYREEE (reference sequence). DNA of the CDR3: TGTGCCAGCAGCTTGGAGCGACAGATCTCTGGAAACACCATATATTTT. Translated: CASSLERQISGNTIYF.

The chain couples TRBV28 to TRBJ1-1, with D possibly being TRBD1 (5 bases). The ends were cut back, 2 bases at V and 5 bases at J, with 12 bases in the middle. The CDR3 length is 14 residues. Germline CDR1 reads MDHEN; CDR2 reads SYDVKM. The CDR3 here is CASSLPGAGTEAFF. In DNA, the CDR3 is TGTGCCAGCAGTTTACCCGGGGCAGGAACTGAAGCTTTCTTT.

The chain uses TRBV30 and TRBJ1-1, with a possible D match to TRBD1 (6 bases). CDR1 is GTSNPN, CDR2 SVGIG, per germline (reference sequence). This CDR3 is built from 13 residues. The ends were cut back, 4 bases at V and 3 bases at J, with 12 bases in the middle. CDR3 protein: CAWTGAQHTEAFF. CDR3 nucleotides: TGTGCCTGGACAGGGGCACAGCACACTGAAGCTTTCTTT.

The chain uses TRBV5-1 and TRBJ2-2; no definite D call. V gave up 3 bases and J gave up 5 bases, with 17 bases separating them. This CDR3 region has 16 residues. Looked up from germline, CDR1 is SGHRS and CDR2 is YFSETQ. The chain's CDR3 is CASSSIRASGTGELFF. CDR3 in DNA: TGCGCCAGCAGCTCTATTCGGGCGTCCGGGACCGGGGAGCTGTTTTTT.

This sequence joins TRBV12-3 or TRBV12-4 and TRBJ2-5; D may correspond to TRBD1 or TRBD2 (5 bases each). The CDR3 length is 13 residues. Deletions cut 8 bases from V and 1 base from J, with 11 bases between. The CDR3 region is CASGRDPQETQYF. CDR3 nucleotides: TGTGCCAGCGGCCGGGACCCCCAAGAGACCCAGTACTTC.

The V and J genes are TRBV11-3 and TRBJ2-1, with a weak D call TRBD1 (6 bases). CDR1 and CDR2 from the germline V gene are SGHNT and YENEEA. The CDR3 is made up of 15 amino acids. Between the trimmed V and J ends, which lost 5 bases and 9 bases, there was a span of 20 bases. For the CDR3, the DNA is TGTGCCAGCAGCCCAGATTCAGCCCTCAGGGGTGAGCAGTTCTTC. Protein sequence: CASSPDSALRGEQFF.